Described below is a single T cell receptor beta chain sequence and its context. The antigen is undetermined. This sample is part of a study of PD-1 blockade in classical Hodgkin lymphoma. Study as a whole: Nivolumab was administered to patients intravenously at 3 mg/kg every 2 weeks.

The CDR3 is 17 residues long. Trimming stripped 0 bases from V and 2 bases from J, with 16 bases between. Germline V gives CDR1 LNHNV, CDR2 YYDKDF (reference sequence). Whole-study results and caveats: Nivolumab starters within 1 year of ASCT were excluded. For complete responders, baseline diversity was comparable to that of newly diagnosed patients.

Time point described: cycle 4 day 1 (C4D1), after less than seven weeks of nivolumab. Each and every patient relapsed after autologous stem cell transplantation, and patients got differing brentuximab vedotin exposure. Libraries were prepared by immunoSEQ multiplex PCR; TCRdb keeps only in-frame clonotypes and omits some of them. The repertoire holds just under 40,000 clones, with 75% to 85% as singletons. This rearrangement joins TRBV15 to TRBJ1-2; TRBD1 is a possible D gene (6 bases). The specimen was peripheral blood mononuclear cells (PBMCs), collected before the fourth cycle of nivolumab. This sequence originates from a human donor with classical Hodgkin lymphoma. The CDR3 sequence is CATSRDFAGARNYGYTF. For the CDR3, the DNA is TGTGCCACCAGCAGAGATTTCGCGGGGGCGCGGAACTATGGCTACACCTTC.